This T cell receptor beta chain emerged from a study of beta chain features in type 1 diabetes. Study information: Age, gender and cell yields were alike across patients and healthy donors. All samples yielded about 100 million examined sorted cells. General observations from the study: Type 1 diabetes patients showed fewer insertions and more deletions at VDJ junctions. In comparison with healthy donors, patients had naive, central memory and Treg TCRB repertoires that appeared more similar.

Reverse transcribing all isolated RNA meant expressed TCRB transcripts were sequenced. Method: immunoSEQ multiplex PCR; TCRdb's copy keeps in-frame clones and lacks some. The sample consists of about 900,000 clones, 15% to 20% of them appearing once. Comments on this clone: What it binds is unknown.

This CDR3 is 14 amino acids long. V gave up 1 base and J gave up 1 base, with 8 bases separating them. From germline, CDR1 is SGHNT and CDR2 YYREEE (reference sequence). The source is a woman between 18 and 30 years old in good health. The specimen was naive CD4+ T cells from blood. J is TRBJ2-5 and V is TRBV5-4; D is perhaps TRBD1 (6 bases). The CDR3 nucleotides read TGTGCCAGCAGCTTGCAACAGGGCCAAGAGACCCAGTACTTC. It specifies CASSLQQGQETQYF.